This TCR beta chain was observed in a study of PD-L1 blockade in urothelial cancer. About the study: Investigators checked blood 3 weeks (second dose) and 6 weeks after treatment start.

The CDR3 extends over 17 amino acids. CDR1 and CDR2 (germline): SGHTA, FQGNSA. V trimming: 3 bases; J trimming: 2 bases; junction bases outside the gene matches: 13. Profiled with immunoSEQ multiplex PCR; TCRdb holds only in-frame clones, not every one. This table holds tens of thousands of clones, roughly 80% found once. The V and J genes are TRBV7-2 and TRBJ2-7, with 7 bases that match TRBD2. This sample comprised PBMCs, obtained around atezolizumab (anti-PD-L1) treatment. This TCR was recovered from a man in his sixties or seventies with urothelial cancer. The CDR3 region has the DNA TGTGCCAGCAGCTTCAGGAGTTCGAGCGGGACGACCTACGAGCAGTACTTC. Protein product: CASSFRSSSGTTYEQYF.